This TCR beta chain derives from a study of cytomegalovirus exposure and HLA in healthy donors. Primers for the PCR totalled 60 Vbeta and 13 Jbeta. In the original analysis: About 11 million shared chains were among the roughly 80 million unique TCR beta chains that a later analysis counted. Data came from immunoSEQ multiplex PCR; TCRdb stores just in-frame clones and leaves some out. Clone size and V and J calls were adopted from that table, with D and trimming inferred from the DNA. The table records over 200,000 clones, about 80% of them present only once. Study-level findings and limits: As immune exposure information, only CMV serostatus was available.

This CDR3 is built from 14 residues. Germline V gene sequence: CDR1 SGHRS, CDR2 YFSETQ. Deletions cut 0 bases from V and 2 bases from J, with 8 bases between. This clone was counted a single time. Antigen: not known. This chain uses TRBV5-1 with TRBJ1-2; D gene unclear. The sample taken for sequencing was PBMCs. The clonotype originates from a woman in her 40s in good health and CMV-seronegative. The CDR3 DNA is TGCGCCAGCAGCTTGGCCCCGGGAAACTATGGCTACACCTTC. Translating it yields CASSLAPGNYGYTF.